The 25 T cell receptor beta chains given below trace back to one sample, sequenced in a study of regulatory T cells in long-lasting Graves disease (dated by TCRdb to the early 2020s). The sample's time point, from its label and the paper: persistent/refractory GD, antithyroid drugs over 5 years with positive TRAb. For both TCR sequencing and RNA sequencing, RNA was extracted from PBMCs in TRIzol. Receptor libraries were prepared by multiplex PCR. The instrument was an Illumina HiSeq 4000. CDR3 regions were amplified by Arm-PCR with iRepertoire HTBI primers to construct TCR beta libraries. The raw public data were reprocessed by TCRdb itself: fastp quality trimming at Q25, MiXCR clonotype calling, in-frame beta chains only. Records with the same CDR3 protein are collapsed into one entry carrying the most frequent genes and DNA. The sample table shows hundreds of thousands of distinct CDR3 sequences, and less than 25% are seen once. Clones ranked in the top ten supply under 9% of the sample.

Sequenced material: peripheral blood mononuclear cells (PBMCs), taken when the disease was refractory, from a patient treated with antithyroid drugs. These receptors came from a female donor with Graves disease.

This clonotype was counted only a few times. This chain uses TRBV11-2 with TRBJ2-1, with TRBD2 matching 8 bases. J was trimmed by 9 bases and V by 2 bases; bases with no gene match: 12. From germline, CDR1 is SGHAT and CDR2 FQNNGV. The CDR3 spans 16 residues. In DNA form, the CDR3 reads TGTGCCAGCAGCTTACCTCTCCCGGGACTAGTGGTTGAGCAGTTCTTC. Translating it yields CASSLPLPGLVVEQFF. The variable domain in full, with the rest retrieved from reference TRBV11-2 and TRBJ2-1, is EAGVAQSPRYKIIEKRQSVAFWCNPISGHATLYWYQQILGQGPKLLIQFQNNGVVDDSQLPKDRFSAERLKGVDSTLKIQPAKLEDSAVYLCASSLPLPGLVVEQFFGPGTRLTVL.

This sequence joins TRBV28 and TRBJ2-1, with TRBD1 as a possible D gene (6 bases). Trimming removed 3 bases at V and 3 bases at J, with 12 bases between. CDR1 is MDHEN and CDR2 is SYDVKM in the germline V gene. The CDR3 is 15 amino acids. CDR3: CASSLTGAHYNEQFF. DNA for the CDR3: TGTGCCAGCAGTTTGACAGGAGCTCACTACAATGAGCAGTTCTTC.

There are many counts of this clonotype. V and J are TRBV28 and TRBJ1-5, with TRBD1 matching 7 bases. Germline-derived CDR1 and CDR2 are MDHEN and SYDVKM. The CDR3 totals 15 residues. After removal of 4 bases from V and 0 bases from J, the junction contained 3 bases not matched to a gene. DNA for the CDR3: TGTGCCAGCAGTTCTACAGGGGTTAGCAATCAGCCCCAGCATTTT. As protein: CASSSTGVSNQPQHF.

This clonotype occurred a few times. The chain combines TRBV6-1 with TRBJ1-4; D may be TRBD1 (6 bases). Deletions cut 4 bases from V and 7 bases from J, with 19 bases between. The CDR3 contains 16 residues. Germline CDR1 and CDR2: MNHNS and SASEGT. The CDR3 nucleotides read TGTGCCAGCAGTGGATCCATCAGGGGAGGTGTTGAAAAACTGTTTTTT. It yields the protein CASSGSIRGGVEKLFF.

This clonotype was observed at least ten times. V and J are TRBV29-1 and TRBJ2-7; 8 bases are a match to TRBD1. The CDR3 contains 14 residues. V lost 7 bases, J lost 7 bases, and 15 bases stayed unmatched. Germline values: CDR1 SQVTM, CDR2 ANQGSEA. CDR3 sequence reads: CSARIRDRPGEQYF. CDR3 coding DNA: TGCAGCGCCCGGATCCGGGACAGGCCTGGGGAGCAGTACTTC.

The chain employs TRBV27 and TRBJ2-7, with D possibly TRBD2 on 5 matching bases. Between the trimmed V and J ends, which lost 5 bases and 6 bases, there was a span of 20 bases. This CDR3 is 15 amino acids long. The germline CDR1 and CDR2 sequences are MNHEY and SMNVEV (reference sequence). The CDR3 spells CASSPGLPNPCEQYF. The CDR3 coding sequence is TGTGCCAGCAGTCCTGGACTTCCTAATCCCTGCGAGCAGTACTTC.

The chain uses TRBV5-1 and TRBJ2-1; D unresolved. The CDR3 is 20 amino acids. V was cut by 0 bases and J by 10 bases, with 32 bases left in between. Germline V gene sequence: CDR1 SGHRS, CDR2 YFSETQ. The chain's CDR3 is CASSLGLSSKKKKWSAEQFF. CDR3 nucleotide sequence: TGCGCCAGCAGCTTGGGCCTGAGCTCCAAAAAAAAAAAATGGTCGGCGGAGCAGTTCTTC.

This clonotype was picked up many times. The V gene is TRBV5-1, the J gene TRBJ2-7; 8 positions agree with TRBD2. This CDR3 has 15 amino acids. CDR1 is SGHRS and CDR2 is YFSETQ in the germline V gene. The ends lost 4 bases at V and 4 bases at J; junction bases unmatched: 10. In nucleotides, the CDR3 is TGCGCCAGCAGCCCGGACTATAGCGGGACGTACGAGCAGTACTTC. As protein: CASSPDYSGTYEQYF.

In this sample, this clonotype turned up many times. This chain links TRBV27 with TRBJ2-7, with D possibly matching TRBD1 (6 bases). V was shortened by 0 bases and J by 3 bases, with 15 bases between the two germline ends. CDR3 size: 16 residues. Looked up from germline, CDR1 is MNHEY and CDR2 is SMNVEV (reference sequence). CDR3 sequence: CASSLSSTGLVYEQYF. For the CDR3, the DNA is TGTGCCAGCAGTTTATCGTCTACAGGGCTGGTCTACGAGCAGTACTTC.

This clonotype was picked up many times. The chain employs TRBV28 and TRBJ1-2, with D maybe TRBD1 (5 bases). Germline V CDR1 and CDR2: MDHEN, SYDVKM. Deletions cut 8 bases from V and 4 bases from J, with 20 bases between. The CDR3 is made up of 15 amino acids. Written as DNA, the CDR3 is TGTGCCAGCGCTCCTTCAGGCAGGGAACGCTATGGCTACACCTTC. Its protein is CASAPSGRERYGYTF.

The chain is built from TRBV20-1 and TRBJ2-7, with 10 nucleotides matching TRBD2. CDR1 and CDR2 from the germline V gene are DFQATT and SNEGSKA (reference sequence). The CDR3 loop spans 18 amino acids. The junction had 21 bases not matched to a gene; V was cut back by 6 bases and J by 4 bases. The CDR3 loop reads CSAAFPSGSFGGIYEQYF. In nucleotides, the CDR3 is TGCAGTGCGGCTTTTCCTAGCGGGAGCTTCGGGGGAATATACGAGCAGTACTTC.

This chain uses TRBV6-1 with TRBJ2-5, with TRBD2 identical over 14 bases. V was pared by 7 bases and J by 5 bases, with 6 bases of the junction left unmatched. This CDR3 has 15 residues. Germline CDR1 and CDR2: MNHNS and SASEGT. CDR3 residues: CASKVGLAGGETQYF. In DNA form, the CDR3 reads TGTGCCAGCAAGGTCGGACTAGCGGGAGGTGAGACCCAGTACTTC.

This clonotype was picked up a small number of times. J is TRBJ1-6 and V is TRBV7-9, with D possibly matching TRBD1 (5 bases). Germline-derived CDR1 and CDR2 are SEHNR and FQNEAQ (reference sequence). The CDR3 consists of 15 residues. Trimming left V 8 bases short and J 7 bases short, with 18 bases between. For the CDR3, the DNA is TGTGCCAGCTCCCCCGGGGCTTCCAAGAATTCACCCCTCCACTTT. Translation: CASSPGASKNSPLHF.

Remarks on this clonotype: This sequence may be a read error, since a much larger clone differs from it by one base. This sequence joins TRBV5-8 and TRBJ2-7; perhaps TRBD2 as D (5 bases). Trimming cost V 0 bases and J 2 bases, with 9 bases left between them. Germline CDR1 reads SGHTS; CDR2 reads YDEGEE. This CDR3 has 14 residues. Here the CDR3 reads CASSLAGLPYEQYF. The CDR3 DNA sequence: TGTGCCAGCAGCTTGGCCGGACTCCCCTACGAGCAGTACTTC.

DNA of the CDR3: TGTGCCAGCAGCGTAATGGGGGGGGGAATAACCCCCTGCGAGCAGTACTTC. Translated, it gives CASSVMGGGITPCEQYF. The V gene is TRBV9, the J gene TRBJ2-7, with 7 bases fitting TRBD2. The CDR3 sequence is 17 residues long. The trim removed 1 base at V and 6 bases at J, leaving 16 bases unmatched. Germline V CDR1 and CDR2: SGDLS, YYNGEE.

For this clonotype: A much larger clone lies a single base off, so this may be a read error. V gene TRBV7-6 combines with J gene TRBJ2-1, with 8 bases identical to TRBD2. The germline V gene encodes CDR1 SGHVS and CDR2 FNYEAQ. CDR3 length equals 17 residues. The CDR3 reads CASSPKVPGGSYSEQFF. CDR3 nucleotides: TGTGCCAGCAGCCCTAAGGTCCCGGGAGGGTCCTACAGTGAGCAGTTCTTC. The whole variable domain, remainder taken from reference TRBV7-6 and TRBJ2-1, is GAGVSQSPRYKVTKRGQDVALRCDPISGHVSLYWYRQALGQGPEFLTYFNYEAQQDKSGLPNDRFSAERPEGSISTLTIQRTEQRDSAMYRCASSPKVPGGSYSEQFFGPGTRLTVL.

This clonotype has at least ten counts. The V call is TRBV11-2, the J call TRBJ1-4; no clear D. Germline CDR1 is SGHAT and CDR2 is FQNNGV. V was trimmed by 5 bases and J by 4 bases, leaving 5 bases between them. The CDR3 extends over 12 amino acids. The CDR3 coding sequence is TGTGCCAGCAGCCGCGTTAATGAAAAACTGTTTTTT. Translation: CASSRVNEKLFF.

This clonotype was seen repeatedly, ten times or more. The chain has TRBV6-1 and TRBJ2-5, with D uncertain. Germline V lookup: CDR1 MNHNS, CDR2 SASEGT. The V end lost 7 bases, the J end lost 0 bases, and 15 bases lay between the germline ends. The CDR3 runs 15 residues. CDR3 loop: CASNSRAPYQETQYF. CDR3 nucleotides: TGTGCCAGCAATAGCCGGGCCCCGTACCAAGAGACCCAGTACTTC.

The chain is built from TRBV11-2 and TRBJ2-1, with 8 bases aligning to TRBD1. The CDR3 has 16 amino acids. Germline CDR1 SGHAT, CDR2 FQNNGV. J was trimmed by 8 bases and V by 5 bases; bases with no gene match: 14. CDR3 protein: CASSVRTGIFFDEQFF. CDR3 coding DNA: TGTGCCAGCAGCGTGAGGACAGGGATATTTTTCGATGAGCAGTTCTTC.

The chain links TRBV7-9 to TRBJ2-7, with D possibly matching TRBD2 (6 bases). V lost 5 bases and J lost 4, with 21 bases in between. CDR1 SEHNR and CDR2 FQNEAQ come from the germline V gene (reference sequence). The CDR3 extends over 16 amino acids. CDR3: CASSDRDSLRAYEQYF. CDR3 coding DNA: TGTGCCAGCAGCGACCGGGACTCCTTGCGGGCGTACGAGCAGTACTTC.

The DNA for the CDR3 is TGTGCCAGCAGCTTTATCAAAGGTTCCTACAATGAGCAGTTCTTC. This codes for CASSFIKGSYNEQFF. The chain has TRBV11-2 and TRBJ2-1; D unresolved. CDR3 size: 15 residues. Trimming removed 3 bases from V and 1 base from J, with 10 bases in between. Germline values: CDR1 SGHAT, CDR2 FQNNGV.

At least ten counts were recorded for this clonotype. The chain has TRBV28 and TRBJ1-2, with 12 bases fitting TRBD1. The CDR3 runs 15 residues. V lost 6 bases and J lost 3; bases outside the gene matches: 5. CDR1 is MDHEN, CDR2 SYDVKM, per germline. This CDR3 is CASRTGTGGYYGYTF. As DNA, the CDR3 is TGTGCCAGCAGAACCGGGACAGGGGGCTACTATGGCTACACCTTC.

This clonotype was observed a few times. The DNA of the CDR3 is TGTGCCAGCAGGATGGGGCCCGAGCAGTACTTC. This gives the protein CASRMGPEQYF. J is TRBJ2-7 and V is TRBV27; D possibly corresponds to TRBD1 (5 bases). The V end lost 6 bases, the J end lost 6 bases, and 9 bases lay between the germline ends. The germline V gene has CDR1 MNHEY and CDR2 SMNVEV (reference sequence). This CDR3 is built from 11 residues.

There are a few counts of this clonotype. The chain's CDR3 is CASSQEPGARNSPLHF. In DNA, the CDR3 is TGCGCCAGCAGCCAAGAGCCGGGGGCGAGGAATTCACCCCTCCACTTT. The V gene is TRBV4-1, the J gene TRBJ1-6; possibly TRBD1 for D (6 bases). This CDR3 region has 16 residues. The germline V gene has CDR1 MGHRA and CDR2 YSYEKL. V was clipped by 0 bases and J by 7 bases, with 13 bases between them.

This clonotype has a handful of counts. A far larger clone is a single base away, which makes a read error likely. The CDR3 bases are TGTGCCAGCAGCCCCGGGACAGAGTCCTACGAGCAGTACTTC. This gives the protein CASSPGTESYEQYF. The chain is built from TRBV7-6 and TRBJ2-7; TRBD1 matches at 7 bases. Trimming cost V 5 bases and J 1 base; bases outside gene matches: 5. Germline assignment: CDR1 SGHVS and CDR2 FNYEAQ. The CDR3 consists of 14 residues.